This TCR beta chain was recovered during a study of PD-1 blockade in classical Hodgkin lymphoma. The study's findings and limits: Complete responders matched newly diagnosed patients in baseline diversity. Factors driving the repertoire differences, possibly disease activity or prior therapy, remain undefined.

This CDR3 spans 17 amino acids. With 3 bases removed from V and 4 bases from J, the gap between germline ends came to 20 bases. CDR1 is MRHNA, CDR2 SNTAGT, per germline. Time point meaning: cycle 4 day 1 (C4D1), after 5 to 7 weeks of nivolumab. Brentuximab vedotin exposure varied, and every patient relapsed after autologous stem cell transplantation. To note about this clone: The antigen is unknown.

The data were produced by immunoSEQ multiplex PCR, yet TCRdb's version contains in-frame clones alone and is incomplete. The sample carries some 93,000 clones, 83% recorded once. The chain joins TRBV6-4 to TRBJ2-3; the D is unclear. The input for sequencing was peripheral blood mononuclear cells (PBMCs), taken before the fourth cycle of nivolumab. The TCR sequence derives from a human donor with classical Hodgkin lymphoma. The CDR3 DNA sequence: TGTGCCAGCAGTGATGAAATAGCCGGAGCTGGGGCAGATACGCAGTATTTT. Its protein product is CASSDEIAGAGADTQYF.